A selection of T cell receptor beta chains follows, all from one sample in a study of regulatory T cells in long-lasting Graves disease. TCRdb itself ran the multiplex PCR reads through MiXCR, one entry per CDR3 protein. The repertoire holds 700,000 or so distinct CDR3 sequences, with about 32% as singletons. The sample in question was peripheral blood mononuclear cells (PBMCs), obtained when the disease was refractory, from a patient treated with antithyroid drugs. Every receptor here comes from a female donor with Graves disease. Each CDR3 is given with its conserved first and last residue. Fields, in order: D gene, J gene, V gene, clone size, CDR3 DNA, CDR3 protein. D genes are given only for firm matches. A row's size may be missing; if present it is once, few, many or a size class.

D gene: .; J gene: TRBJ1-2; V gene: TRBV27; clone size: few; CDR3 DNA: TGTGCCAGCAGTTTATCGCGGGACCCCAGGCGCTATGGCTACACCTTC; CDR3 protein: CASSLSRDPRRYGYTF
D gene: .; J gene: TRBJ1-2; V gene: TRBV6-1; clone size: .; CDR3 DNA: TGTGCCAGCAGCCCCCCCGTGTCGGGCTCCGACTACACCTTC; CDR3 protein: CASSPPVSGSDYTF
D gene: .; J gene: TRBJ2-5; V gene: TRBV19; clone size: .; CDR3 DNA: TGTGCCAGTAGTATCCAGGGCCTTCAAGAGACCCAGTACTTC; CDR3 protein: CASSIQGLQETQYF
D gene: .; J gene: TRBJ1-1; V gene: TRBV19; clone size: few; CDR3 DNA: TGTGCCAGTAGTGCCACAAGGGGAACTGAAGCTTTCTTT; CDR3 protein: CASSATRGTEAFF
D gene: .; J gene: TRBJ1-1; V gene: TRBV20-1; clone size: .; CDR3 DNA: TGCAGTGCCCTCGGGGAGTTCACTGAAGCTTTCTTT; CDR3 protein: CSALGEFTEAFF
D gene: .; J gene: TRBJ2-7; V gene: TRBV30; clone size: .; CDR3 DNA: TGTGCCTGGACGAGTAGCGGTCCCTACGAGCAGTACTTC; CDR3 protein: CAWTSSGPYEQYF
D gene: TRBD1; J gene: TRBJ1-3; V gene: TRBV11-2; clone size: .; CDR3 DNA: TGTGCCAGCAGCTTATTAGCCAGGGGGCCTGGAAACACCATATATTTT; CDR3 protein: CASSLLARGPGNTIYF
D gene: .; J gene: TRBJ1-1; V gene: TRBV19; clone size: few; CDR3 DNA: TGTGCCGGTTCGTATTCGGGAAACACTGAAGCTTTCTTT; CDR3 protein: CAGSYSGNTEAFF
D gene: .; J gene: TRBJ2-7; V gene: TRBV6-2/TRBV6-3; clone size: .; CDR3 DNA: TGTGCCAGCAGTTACGGGCTAGTGGAGTCCGAGCAGTACTTC; CDR3 protein: CASSYGLVESEQYF
D gene: .; J gene: TRBJ2-5; V gene: TRBV11-2; clone size: many; CDR3 DNA: TGTGCCAGCAGCTTAGGCGTAGGCCCACTTGGAACGACCCAGTACTTC; CDR3 protein: CASSLGVGPLGTTQYF